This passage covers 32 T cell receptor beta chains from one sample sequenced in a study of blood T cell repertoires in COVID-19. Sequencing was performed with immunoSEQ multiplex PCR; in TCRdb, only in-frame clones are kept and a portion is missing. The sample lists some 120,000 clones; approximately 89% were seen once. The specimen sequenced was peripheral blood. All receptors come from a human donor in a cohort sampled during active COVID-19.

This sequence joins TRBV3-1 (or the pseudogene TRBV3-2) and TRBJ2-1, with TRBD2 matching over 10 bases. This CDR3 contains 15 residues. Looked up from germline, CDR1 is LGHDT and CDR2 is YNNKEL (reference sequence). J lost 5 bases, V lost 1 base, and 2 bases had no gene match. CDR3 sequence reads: CASSQVAGGDNEQFF. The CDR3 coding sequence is TGTGCCAGCAGCCAAGTAGCGGGGGGCGACAATGAGCAGTTCTTC.

The CDR3: CASSTPTGADGYTF. In nucleotides, the CDR3 is TGTGCCAGCAGCACCCCCACAGGGGCGGATGGCTACACCTTC. V gene TRBV13 combines with J gene TRBJ1-2, with TRBD1 matching over 7 bases. With V trimmed by 5 bases and J by 6 bases, 9 bases remained unmatched. Germline V lookup: CDR1 PRHDT, CDR2 FYEKMQ (reference sequence). CDR3 length: 14 amino acids. Drawing the rest from reference TRBV13 and TRBJ1-2, the complete variable domain is AAGVIQSPRHLIKEKRETATLKCYPIPRHDTVYWYQQGPGQDPQFLISFYEKMQSDKGSIPDRFSAQQFSDYHSELNMSSLELGDSALYFCASSTPTGADGYTFGSGTRLTVV.

CDR3 in amino acids: CASSLEGGSSYEQYF. The CDR3 nucleotides read TGTGCCAGCAGCTTAGAAGGCGGCAGCTCCTACGAGCAGTACTTC. V gene TRBV7-8 combines with J gene TRBJ2-7, with unresolved D. Germline V lookup: CDR1 SGHVS, CDR2 FQNEAQ. This CDR3 has 15 residues. Trimming shortened V by 1 base and J by 0 bases, and 10 bases separated the two germline ends.

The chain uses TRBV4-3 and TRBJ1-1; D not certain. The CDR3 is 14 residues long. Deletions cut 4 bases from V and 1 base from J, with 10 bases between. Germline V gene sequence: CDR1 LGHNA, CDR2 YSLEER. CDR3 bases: TGCGCCAGCAGCCCCTCTGTCCCGAACACTGAAGCTTTCTTT. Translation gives CASSPSVPNTEAFF.

In DNA, the CDR3 is TGTGCCAGTAGTCTAACAGATGAAAAACTGTTTTTT. Encoded protein: CASSLTDEKLFF. J is TRBJ1-4 and V is TRBV19; no firm D call. The CDR3 sequence is 12 residues long. Trimming took 5 bases from V and 6 from J, leaving 7 bases between them. CDR1 is LNHDA, CDR2 SQIVND, per germline (reference sequence).

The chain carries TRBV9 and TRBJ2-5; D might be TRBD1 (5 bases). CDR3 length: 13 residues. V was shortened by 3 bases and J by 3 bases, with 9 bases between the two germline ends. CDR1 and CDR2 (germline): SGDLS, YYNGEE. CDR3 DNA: TGTGCCAGCAGCGCGGACACGAAAGAGACCCAGTACTTC. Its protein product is CASSADTKETQYF.

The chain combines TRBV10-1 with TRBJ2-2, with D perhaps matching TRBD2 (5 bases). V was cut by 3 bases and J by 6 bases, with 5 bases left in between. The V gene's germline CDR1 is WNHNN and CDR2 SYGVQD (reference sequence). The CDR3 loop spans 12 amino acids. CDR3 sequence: CASSDGAGELFF. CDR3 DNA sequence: TGCGCCAGCAGTGACGGGGCCGGGGAGCTGTTTTTT.

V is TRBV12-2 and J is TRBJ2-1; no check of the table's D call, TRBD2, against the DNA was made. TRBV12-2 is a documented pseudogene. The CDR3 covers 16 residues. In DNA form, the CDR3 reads TGTGCAAGTCGTCCCCATTTATTGCGGGAGGGCCAAAATAAGTTCTTC. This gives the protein CASRPHLLREGQNKFF.

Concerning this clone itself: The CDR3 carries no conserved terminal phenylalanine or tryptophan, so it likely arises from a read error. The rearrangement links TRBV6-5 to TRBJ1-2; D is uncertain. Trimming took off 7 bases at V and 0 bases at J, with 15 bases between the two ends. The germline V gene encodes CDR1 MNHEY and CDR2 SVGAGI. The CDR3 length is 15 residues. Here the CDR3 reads CASTEVAKANYGYTS. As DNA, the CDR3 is TGTGCCAGCACCGAAGTGGCAAAAGCTAACTATGGCTACACCTCC.

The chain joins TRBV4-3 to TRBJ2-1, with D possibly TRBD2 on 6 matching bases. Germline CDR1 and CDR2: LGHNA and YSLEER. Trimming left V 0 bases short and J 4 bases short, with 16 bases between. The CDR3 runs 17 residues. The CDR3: CASSQDWSGSLYNEQFF. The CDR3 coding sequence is TGCGCCAGCAGCCAAGATTGGTCCGGGAGCCTATACAATGAGCAGTTCTTC.

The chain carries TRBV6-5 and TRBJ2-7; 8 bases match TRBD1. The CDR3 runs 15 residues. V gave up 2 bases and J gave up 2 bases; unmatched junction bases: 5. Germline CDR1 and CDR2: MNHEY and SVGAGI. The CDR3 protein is CASSYTGTGPYEQYF. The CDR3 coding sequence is TGTGCCAGCAGTTACACCGGGACAGGACCCTACGAGCAGTACTTC.

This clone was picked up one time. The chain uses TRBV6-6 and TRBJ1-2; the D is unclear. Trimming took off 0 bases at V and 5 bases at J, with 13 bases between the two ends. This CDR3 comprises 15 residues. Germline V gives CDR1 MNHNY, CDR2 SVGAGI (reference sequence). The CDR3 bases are TGTGCCAGCAGTTACTCGAAACAGAGCACATATGGCTACACCTTC. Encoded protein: CASSYSKQSTYGYTF.

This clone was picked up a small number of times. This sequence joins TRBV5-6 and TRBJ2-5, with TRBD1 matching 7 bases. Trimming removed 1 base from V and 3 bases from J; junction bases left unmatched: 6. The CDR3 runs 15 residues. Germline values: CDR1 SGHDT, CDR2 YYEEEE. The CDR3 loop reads CASSLLTGSKETQYF. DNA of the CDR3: TGTGCCAGCAGCTTGCTGACAGGGAGTAAAGAGACCCAGTACTTC.

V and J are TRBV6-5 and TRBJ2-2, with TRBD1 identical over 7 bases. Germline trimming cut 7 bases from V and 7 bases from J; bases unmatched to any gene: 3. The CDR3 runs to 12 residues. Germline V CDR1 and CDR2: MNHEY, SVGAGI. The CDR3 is CASTRDSGELFF. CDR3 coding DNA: TGTGCCAGCACCCGGGACAGCGGGGAGCTGTTTTTT.

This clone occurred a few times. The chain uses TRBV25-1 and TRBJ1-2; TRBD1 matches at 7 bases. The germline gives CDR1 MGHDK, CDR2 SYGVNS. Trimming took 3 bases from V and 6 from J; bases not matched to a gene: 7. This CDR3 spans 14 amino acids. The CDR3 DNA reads TGTGCCAGCAGTGATAGCCGACAGGGTAATGGCTACACCTTC. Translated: CASSDSRQGNGYTF.

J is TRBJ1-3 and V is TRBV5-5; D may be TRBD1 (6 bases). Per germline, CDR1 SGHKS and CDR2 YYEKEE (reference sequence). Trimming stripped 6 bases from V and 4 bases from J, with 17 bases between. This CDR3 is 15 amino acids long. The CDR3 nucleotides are TGTGCCAGCACCCCGACGGCAGGGGTCGGAAACACCATATATTTT. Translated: CASTPTAGVGNTIYF.

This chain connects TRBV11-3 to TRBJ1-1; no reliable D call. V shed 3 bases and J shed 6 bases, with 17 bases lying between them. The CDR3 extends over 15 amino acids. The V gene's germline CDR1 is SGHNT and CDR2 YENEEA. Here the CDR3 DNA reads TGTGCCAGCAGCTTGGCCGAGGCGTACCCTCCTGAAGCTTTCTTT. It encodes CASSLAEAYPPEAFF.

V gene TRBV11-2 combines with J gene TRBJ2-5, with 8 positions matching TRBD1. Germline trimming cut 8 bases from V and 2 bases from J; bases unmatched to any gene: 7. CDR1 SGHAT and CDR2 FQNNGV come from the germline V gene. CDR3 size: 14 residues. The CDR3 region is CASGRDRRQETQYF. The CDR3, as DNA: TGTGCCAGCGGTAGGGACAGGCGACAAGAGACCCAGTACTTC.

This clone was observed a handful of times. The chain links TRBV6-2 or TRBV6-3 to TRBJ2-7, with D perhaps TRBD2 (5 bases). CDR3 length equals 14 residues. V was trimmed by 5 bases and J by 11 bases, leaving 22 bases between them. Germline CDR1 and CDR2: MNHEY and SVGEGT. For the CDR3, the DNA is TGTGCCAGCAGTCCCGGGGTGGGAGCGGCGGTCGAGTACGTC. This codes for CASSPGVGAAVEYV.

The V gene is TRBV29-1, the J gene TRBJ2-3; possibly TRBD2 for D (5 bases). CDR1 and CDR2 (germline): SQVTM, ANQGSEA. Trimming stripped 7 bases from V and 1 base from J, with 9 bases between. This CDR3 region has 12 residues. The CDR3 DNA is TGCAGCGCCCGGACTGGCACAGATACGCAGTATTTT. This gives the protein CSARTGTDTQYF.

The chain's CDR3 is CATKPGTGGHPETQYF. The CDR3 DNA sequence: TGTGCCACCAAACCCGGGACAGGGGGCCATCCGGAGACCCAGTACTTC. This chain joins TRBV15 and TRBJ2-5; TRBD1 aligns across 12 bases. CDR1 and CDR2 from the germline V gene are LNHNV and YYDKDF (reference sequence). This CDR3 has 16 residues. The V and J ends lost 7 bases and 5 bases, in that order; junction bases with no gene match: 11.

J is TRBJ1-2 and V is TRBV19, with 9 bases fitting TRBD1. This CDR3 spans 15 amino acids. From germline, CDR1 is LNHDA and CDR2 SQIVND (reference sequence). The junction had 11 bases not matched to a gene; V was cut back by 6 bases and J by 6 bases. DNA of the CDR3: TGTGCCAGTAGACTGAGGGGACAGGGTAGGAATGGCTACACCTTC. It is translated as CASRLRGQGRNGYTF.

Written as DNA, the CDR3 is TGTGCCAGCAGCACCCGAGGAGCGGGAGGGCCGAAGACCCAGTACTTC. This encodes CASSTRGAGGPKTQYF. The chain employs TRBV7-2 and TRBJ2-5; TRBD2 aligns across 10 bases. With 5 bases clipped from V and 6 bases from J, the junction kept 12 bases outside the gene matches. Per the germline V gene, CDR1 is SGHTA and CDR2 is FQGNSA. The CDR3 sequence is 16 residues long.

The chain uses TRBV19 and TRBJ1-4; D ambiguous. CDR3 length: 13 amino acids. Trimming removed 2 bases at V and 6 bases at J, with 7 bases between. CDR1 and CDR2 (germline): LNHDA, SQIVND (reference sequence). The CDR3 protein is CASSITGYEKLFF. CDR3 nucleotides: TGTGCCAGTAGTATAACCGGGTATGAAAAACTGTTTTTT.

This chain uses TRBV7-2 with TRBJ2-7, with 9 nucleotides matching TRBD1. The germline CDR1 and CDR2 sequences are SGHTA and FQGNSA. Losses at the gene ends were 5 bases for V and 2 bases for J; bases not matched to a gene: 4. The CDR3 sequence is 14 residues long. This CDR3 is CASSRDRATYEQYF. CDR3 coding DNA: TGTGCCAGCAGCCGGGACAGGGCTACCTACGAGCAGTACTTC.

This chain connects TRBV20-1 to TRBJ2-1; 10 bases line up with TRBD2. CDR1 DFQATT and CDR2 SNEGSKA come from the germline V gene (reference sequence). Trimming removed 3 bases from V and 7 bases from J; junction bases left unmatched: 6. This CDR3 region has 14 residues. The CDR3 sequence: CSASRAGGFNEQFF. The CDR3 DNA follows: TGCAGTGCTAGTCGAGCGGGAGGGTTTAATGAGCAGTTCTTC.

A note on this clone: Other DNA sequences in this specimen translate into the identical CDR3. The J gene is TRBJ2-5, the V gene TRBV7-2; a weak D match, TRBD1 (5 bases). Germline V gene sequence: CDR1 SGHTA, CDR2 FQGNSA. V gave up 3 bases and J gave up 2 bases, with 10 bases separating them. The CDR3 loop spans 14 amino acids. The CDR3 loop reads CASSFTAGQETQYF. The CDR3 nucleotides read TGTGCCAGCAGCTTCACAGCAGGGCAAGAGACCCAGTACTTC.

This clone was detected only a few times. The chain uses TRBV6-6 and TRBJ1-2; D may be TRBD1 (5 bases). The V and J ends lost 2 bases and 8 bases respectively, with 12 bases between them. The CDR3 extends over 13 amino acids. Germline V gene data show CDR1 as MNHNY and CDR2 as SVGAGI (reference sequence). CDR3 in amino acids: CASSYRGDGGYTF. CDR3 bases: TGTGCCAGCAGTTACAGGGGCGATGGCGGCTACACCTTC.

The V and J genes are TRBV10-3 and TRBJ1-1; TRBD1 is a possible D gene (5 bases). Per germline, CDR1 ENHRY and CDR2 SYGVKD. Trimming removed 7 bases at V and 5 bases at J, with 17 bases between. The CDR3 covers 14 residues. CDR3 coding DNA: TGTGCCATCACTGCTGGGACGGCGGGAACTGAAGCTTTCTTT. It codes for CAITAGTAGTEAFF.

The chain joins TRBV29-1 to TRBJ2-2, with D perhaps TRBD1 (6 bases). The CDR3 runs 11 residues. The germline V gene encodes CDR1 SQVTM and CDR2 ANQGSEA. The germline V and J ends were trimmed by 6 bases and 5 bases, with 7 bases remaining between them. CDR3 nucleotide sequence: TGCAGCGTCGGACAGACCGGGGAGCTGTTTTTT. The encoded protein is CSVGQTGELFF.

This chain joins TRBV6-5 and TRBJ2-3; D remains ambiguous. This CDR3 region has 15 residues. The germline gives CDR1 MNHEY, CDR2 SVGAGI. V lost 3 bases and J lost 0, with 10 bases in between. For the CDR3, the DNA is TGTGCCAGCAGTTATTACGGTTCTAGCACAGATACGCAGTATTTT. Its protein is CASSYYGSSTDTQYF.

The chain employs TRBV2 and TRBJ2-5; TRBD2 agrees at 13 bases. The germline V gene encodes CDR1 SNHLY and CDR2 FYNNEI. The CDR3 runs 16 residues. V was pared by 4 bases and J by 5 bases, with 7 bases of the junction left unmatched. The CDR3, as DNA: TGTGCCAGCAGTGTAGGACTAGCGGGGGTTCAGGAGACCCAGTACTTC. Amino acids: CASSVGLAGVQETQYF.